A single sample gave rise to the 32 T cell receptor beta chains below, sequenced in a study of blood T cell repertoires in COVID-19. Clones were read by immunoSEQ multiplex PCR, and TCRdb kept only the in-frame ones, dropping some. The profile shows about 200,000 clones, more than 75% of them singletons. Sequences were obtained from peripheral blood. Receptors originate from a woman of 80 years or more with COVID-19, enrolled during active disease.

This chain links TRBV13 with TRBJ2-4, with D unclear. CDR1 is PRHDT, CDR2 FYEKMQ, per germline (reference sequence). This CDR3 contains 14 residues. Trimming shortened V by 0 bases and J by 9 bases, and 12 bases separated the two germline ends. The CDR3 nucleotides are TGTGCCAGCAGCTTAGGGTCCCAATTCGGCATTCAGTACTTC. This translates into CASSLGSQFGIQYF.

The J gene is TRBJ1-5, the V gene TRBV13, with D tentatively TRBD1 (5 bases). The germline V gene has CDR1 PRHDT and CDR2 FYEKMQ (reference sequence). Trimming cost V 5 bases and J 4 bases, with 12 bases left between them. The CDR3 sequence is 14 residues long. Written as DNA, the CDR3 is TGTGCCAGCAGCCAAGGGACTCTTAATCAGCCCCAGCATTTT. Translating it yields CASSQGTLNQPQHF.

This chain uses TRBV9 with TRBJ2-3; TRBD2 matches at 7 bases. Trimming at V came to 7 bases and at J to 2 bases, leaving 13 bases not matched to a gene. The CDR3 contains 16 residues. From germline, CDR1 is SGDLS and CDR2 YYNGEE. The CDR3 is CASARLGSGTTDTQYF. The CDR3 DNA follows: TGTGCCAGCGCGAGGTTGGGAAGCGGGACCACAGATACGCAGTATTTT. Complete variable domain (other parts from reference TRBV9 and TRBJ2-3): DSGVTQTPKHLITATGQRVTLRCSPRSGDLSVYWYQQSLDQGLQFLIQYYNGEERAKGNILERFSAQQFPDLHSELNLSSLELGDSALYFCASARLGSGTTDTQYFGPGTRLTVL.

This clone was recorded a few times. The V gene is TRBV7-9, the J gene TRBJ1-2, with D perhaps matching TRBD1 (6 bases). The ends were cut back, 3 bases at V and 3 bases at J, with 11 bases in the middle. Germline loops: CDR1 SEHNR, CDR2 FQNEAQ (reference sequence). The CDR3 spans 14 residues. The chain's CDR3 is CASSFNTGHYGYTF. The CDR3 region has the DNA TGTGCCAGCAGCTTTAATACAGGGCACTATGGCTACACCTTC.

The DNA of the CDR3 is TGTGCCAGCAGGCGAGGACAGCCCCAGCATTTT. This sequence encodes CASRRGQPQHF. The chain has TRBV2 and TRBJ1-5, with no clear D. Trimming took off 6 bases at V and 7 bases at J, with 7 bases between the two ends. CDR1 and CDR2 (germline): SNHLY, FYNNEI. This CDR3 comprises 11 residues.

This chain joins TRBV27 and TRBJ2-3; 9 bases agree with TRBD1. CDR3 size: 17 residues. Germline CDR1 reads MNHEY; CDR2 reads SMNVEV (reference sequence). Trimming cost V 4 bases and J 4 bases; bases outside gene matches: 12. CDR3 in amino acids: CASSYIPGQGIPDTQYF. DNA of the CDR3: TGTGCCAGCAGTTACATACCGGGACAGGGTATTCCAGATACGCAGTATTTT.

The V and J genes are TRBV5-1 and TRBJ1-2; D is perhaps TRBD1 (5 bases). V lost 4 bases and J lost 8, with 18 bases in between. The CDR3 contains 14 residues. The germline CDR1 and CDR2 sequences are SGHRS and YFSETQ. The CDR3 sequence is CASSPGGERGGYTF. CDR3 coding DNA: TGCGCCAGCAGCCCCGGGGGGGAACGGGGAGGCTACACCTTC. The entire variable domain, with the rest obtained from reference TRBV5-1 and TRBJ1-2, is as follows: KAGVTQTPRYLIKTRGQQVTLSCSPISGHRSVSWYQQTPGQGLQFLFEYFSETQRNKGNFPGRFSGRQFSNSRSEMNVSTLELGDSALYLCASSPGGERGGYTFGSGTRLTVV.

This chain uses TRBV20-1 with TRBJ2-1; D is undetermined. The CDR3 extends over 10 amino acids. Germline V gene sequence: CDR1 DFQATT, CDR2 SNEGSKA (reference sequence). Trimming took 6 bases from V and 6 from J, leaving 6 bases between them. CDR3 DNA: TGCAGTGCCGGAGCCAATGAGCAGTTCTTC. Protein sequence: CSAGANEQFF.

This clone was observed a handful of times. The CDR3 DNA reads as TGTGCCAGTAGTATTGGACTAGGGAACTACGAGCAGTACTTC. Protein product: CASSIGLGNYEQYF. V usage is TRBV19 and J usage is TRBJ2-7; 7 bases fit TRBD2. The CDR3 is made up of 14 amino acids. The germline V gene has CDR1 LNHDA and CDR2 SQIVND (reference sequence). V was pared by 3 bases and J by 3 bases, with 5 bases of the junction left unmatched. Full variable domain (rest looked up from reference TRBV19 and TRBJ2-7): DGGITQSPKYLFRKEGQNVTLSCEQNLNHDAMYWYRQDPGQGLRLIYYSQIVNDFQKGDIAEGYSVSREKKESFPLTVTSAQKNPTAFYLCASSIGLGNYEQYFGPGTRLTVT.

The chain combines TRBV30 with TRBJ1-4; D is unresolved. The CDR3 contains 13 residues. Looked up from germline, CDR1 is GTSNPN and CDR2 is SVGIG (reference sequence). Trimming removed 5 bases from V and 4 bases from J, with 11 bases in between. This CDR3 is CAWEGVGNEKLFF. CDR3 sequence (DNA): TGTGCCTGGGAGGGAGTTGGTAATGAAAAACTGTTTTTT.

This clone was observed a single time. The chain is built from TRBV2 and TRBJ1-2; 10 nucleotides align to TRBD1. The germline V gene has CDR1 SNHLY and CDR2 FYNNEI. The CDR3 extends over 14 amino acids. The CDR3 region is CADGRTGGNYGYTF. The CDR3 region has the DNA TGTGCGGACGGGCGGACAGGGGGGAACTATGGCTACACCTTC.

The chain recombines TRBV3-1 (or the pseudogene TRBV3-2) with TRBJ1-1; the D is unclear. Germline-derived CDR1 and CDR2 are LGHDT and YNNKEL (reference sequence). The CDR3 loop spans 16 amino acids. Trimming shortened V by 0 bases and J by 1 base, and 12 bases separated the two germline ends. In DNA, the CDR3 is TGTGCCAGCAGCCAAGATTCTACGGGTACGAACACTGAAGCTTTCTTT. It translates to CASSQDSTGTNTEAFF.

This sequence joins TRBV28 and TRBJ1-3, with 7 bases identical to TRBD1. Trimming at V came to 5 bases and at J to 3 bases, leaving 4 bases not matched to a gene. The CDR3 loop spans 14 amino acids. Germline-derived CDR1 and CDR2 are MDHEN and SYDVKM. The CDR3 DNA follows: TGTGCCAGCAGTGGACAGGAGCTTGGAAACACCATATATTTT. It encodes CASSGQELGNTIYF.

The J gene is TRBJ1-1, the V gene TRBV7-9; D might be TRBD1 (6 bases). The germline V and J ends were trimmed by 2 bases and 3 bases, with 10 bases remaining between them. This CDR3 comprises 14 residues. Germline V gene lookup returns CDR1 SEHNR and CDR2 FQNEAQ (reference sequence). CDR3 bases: TGTGCCAGCAGCTTACCCCCAGGGGACACTGAAGCTTTCTTT. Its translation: CASSLPPGDTEAFF.

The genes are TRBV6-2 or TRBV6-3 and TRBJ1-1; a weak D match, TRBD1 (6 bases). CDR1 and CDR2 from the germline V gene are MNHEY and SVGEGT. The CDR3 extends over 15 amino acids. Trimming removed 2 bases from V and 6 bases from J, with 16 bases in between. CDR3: CASSYGGTGGAEAFF. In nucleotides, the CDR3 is TGTGCCAGCAGTTACGGGGGCACTGGGGGGGCTGAAGCTTTCTTT.

The DNA of the CDR3 is TGTGCCACCAGCAGGGGGACAGACCCTGAAGCTTTCTTT. It encodes CATSRGTDPEAFF. The genes are TRBV15 and TRBJ1-1, with 7 bases fitting TRBD1. Trimming cost V 3 bases and J 6 bases; bases outside gene matches: 4. There are 13 residues in the CDR3. Germline CDR1 LNHNV, CDR2 YYDKDF (reference sequence).

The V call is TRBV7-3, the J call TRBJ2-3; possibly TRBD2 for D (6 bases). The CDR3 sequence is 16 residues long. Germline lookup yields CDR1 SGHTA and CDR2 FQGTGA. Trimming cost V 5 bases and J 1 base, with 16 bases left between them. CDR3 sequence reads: CASSLLAVGGTDTQYF. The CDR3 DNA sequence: TGTGCCAGCAGCCTCTTAGCGGTAGGGGGCACAGATACGCAGTATTTT.

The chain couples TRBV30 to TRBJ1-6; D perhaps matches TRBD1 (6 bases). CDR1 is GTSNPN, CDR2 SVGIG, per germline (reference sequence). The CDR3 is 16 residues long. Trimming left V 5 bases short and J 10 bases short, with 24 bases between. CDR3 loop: CAWGSMLSGRGSPLHF. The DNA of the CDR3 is TGTGCCTGGGGGTCGATGCTGTCTGGGAGGGGGTCACCCCTCCACTTT. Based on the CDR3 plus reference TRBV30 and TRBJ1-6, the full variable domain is SQTIHQWPATLVQPVGSPLSLECTVEGTSNPNLYWYRQAAGRGLQLLFYSVGIGQISSEVPQNLSASRPQDRQFILSSKKLLLSDSGFYLCAWGSMLSGRGSPLHFGNGTRLTVT.

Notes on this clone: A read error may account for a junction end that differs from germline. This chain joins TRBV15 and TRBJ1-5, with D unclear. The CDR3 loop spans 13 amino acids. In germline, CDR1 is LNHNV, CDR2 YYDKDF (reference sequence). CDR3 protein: CATRRESSQPQHF. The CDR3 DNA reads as TGTGCCACCAGGAGGGAGAGCAGTCAGCCCCAGCATTTT.

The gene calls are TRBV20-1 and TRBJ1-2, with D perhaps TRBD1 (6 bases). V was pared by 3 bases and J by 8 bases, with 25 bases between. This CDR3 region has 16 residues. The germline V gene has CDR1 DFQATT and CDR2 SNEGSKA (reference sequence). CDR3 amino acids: CSASGDRDKAEEGYTF. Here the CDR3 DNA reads TGCAGTGCTAGTGGGGATCGGGACAAGGCCGAAGAAGGCTACACCTTC.

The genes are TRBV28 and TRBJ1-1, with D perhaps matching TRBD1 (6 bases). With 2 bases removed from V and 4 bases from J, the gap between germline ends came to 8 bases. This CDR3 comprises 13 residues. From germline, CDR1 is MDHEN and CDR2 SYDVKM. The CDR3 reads CASSLGGVTEAFF. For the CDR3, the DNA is TGTGCCAGCAGTTTAGGGGGCGTCACTGAAGCTTTCTTT.

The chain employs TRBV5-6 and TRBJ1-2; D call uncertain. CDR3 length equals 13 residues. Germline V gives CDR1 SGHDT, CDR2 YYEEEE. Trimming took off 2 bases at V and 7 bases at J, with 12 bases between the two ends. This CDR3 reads CASSFFVEGGYTF. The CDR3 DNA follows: TGTGCCAGCAGCTTTTTTGTGGAGGGTGGCTACACCTTC.

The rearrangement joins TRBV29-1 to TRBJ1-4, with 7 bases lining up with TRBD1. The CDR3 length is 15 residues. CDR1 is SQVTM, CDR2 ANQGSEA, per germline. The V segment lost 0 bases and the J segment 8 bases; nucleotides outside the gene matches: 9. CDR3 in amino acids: CSVEDRRQGGEKLFF. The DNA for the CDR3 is TGCAGCGTTGAAGATCGGCGACAGGGTGGAGAAAAACTGTTTTTT.

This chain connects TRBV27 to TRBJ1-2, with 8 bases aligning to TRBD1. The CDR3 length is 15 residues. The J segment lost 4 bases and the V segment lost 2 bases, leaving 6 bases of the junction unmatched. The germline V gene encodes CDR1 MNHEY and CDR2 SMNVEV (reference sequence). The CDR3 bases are TGTGCCAGCAGTTTAAGCCCAGGGGGCAGCTATGGCTACACCTTC. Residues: CASSLSPGGSYGYTF.

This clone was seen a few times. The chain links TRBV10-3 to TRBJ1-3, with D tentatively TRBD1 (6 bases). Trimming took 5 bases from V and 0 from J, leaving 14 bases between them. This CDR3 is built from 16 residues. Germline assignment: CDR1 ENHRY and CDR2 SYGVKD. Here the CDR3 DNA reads TGTGCCATCAGTCCCCGGACAGCAGCCTCTGGAAACACCATATATTTT. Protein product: CAISPRTAASGNTIYF.

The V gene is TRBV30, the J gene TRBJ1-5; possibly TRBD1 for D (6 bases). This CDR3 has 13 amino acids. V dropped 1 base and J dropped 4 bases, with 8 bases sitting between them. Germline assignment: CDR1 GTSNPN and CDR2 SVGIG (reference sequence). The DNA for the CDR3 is TGTGCCTGGAGTGCAGGGGCTAATCAGCCCCAGCATTTT. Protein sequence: CAWSAGANQPQHF. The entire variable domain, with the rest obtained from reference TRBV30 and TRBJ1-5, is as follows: SQTIHQWPATLVQPVGSPLSLECTVEGTSNPNLYWYRQAAGRGLQLLFYSVGIGQISSEVPQNLSASRPQDRQFILSSKKLLLSDSGFYLCAWSAGANQPQHFGDGTRLSIL.

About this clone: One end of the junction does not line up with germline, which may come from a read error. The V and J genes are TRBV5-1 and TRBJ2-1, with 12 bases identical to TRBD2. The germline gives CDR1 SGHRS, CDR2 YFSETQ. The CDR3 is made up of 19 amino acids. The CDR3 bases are TGCGCCAGCAGCTTGTCTAGCGGGAGGGCCGACGTCTCCCACAATGAGCAGTTCTTC. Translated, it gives CASSLSSGRADVSHNEQFF.

CDR3 sequence (DNA): TGTGCCAGCAGTTACGGATGGCGGGCGATAAATGAAAAACTGTTTTTT. It yields the protein CASSYGWRAINEKLFF. The chain carries TRBV6-5 and TRBJ1-4, with D uncertain. Germline lookup yields CDR1 MNHEY and CDR2 SVGAGI. V dropped 2 bases and J dropped 5 bases, with 15 bases sitting between them. The CDR3 has 16 amino acids.

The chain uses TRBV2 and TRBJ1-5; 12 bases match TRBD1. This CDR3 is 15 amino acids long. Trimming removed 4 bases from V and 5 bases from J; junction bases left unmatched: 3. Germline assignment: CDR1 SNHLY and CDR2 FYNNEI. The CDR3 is CASSGDRGRDQPQHF. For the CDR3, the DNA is TGTGCCAGCAGTGGGGACAGGGGGCGAGATCAGCCCCAGCATTTT. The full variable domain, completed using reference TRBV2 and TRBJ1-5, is EPEVTQTPSHQVTQMGQEVILRCVPISNHLYFYWYRQILGQKVEFLVSFYNNEISEKSEIFDDQFSVERPDGSNFTLKIRSTKLEDSAMYFCASSGDRGRDQPQHFGDGTRLSIL.

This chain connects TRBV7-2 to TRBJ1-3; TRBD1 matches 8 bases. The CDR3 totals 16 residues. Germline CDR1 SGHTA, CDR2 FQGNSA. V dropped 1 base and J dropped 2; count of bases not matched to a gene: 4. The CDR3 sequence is CASSLGQGTAGNTIYF. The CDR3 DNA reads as TGTGCCAGCAGCTTAGGACAGGGGACGGCTGGAAACACCATATATTTT.

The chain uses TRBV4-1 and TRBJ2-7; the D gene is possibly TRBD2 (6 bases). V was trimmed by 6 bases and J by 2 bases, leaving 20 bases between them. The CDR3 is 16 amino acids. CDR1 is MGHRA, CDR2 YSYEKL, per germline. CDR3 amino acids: CASRPRAGTSTYEQYF. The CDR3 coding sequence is TGCGCCAGCAGACCTCGAGCGGGCACCAGTACCTACGAGCAGTACTTC.

CDR3 bases: TGCGCCAGCAGCCTTAGCGGGGGGGCGGTCTCCTACGAGCAGTACTTC. This gives the protein CASSLSGGAVSYEQYF. The chain links TRBV4-1 to TRBJ2-7, with TRBD2 matching 11 bases. With 4 bases clipped from V and 0 bases from J, the junction kept 5 bases outside the gene matches. Germline V CDR1 and CDR2: MGHRA, YSYEKL. The CDR3 is made up of 16 amino acids.